This T cell receptor beta chain was captured by sequencing in a study of shared clonotypes between healthy human individuals. Produced via immunoSEQ multiplex PCR; TCRdb's table is partial and in-frame only. The repertoire includes 1.5 million to 2.5 million clones, roughly 94% of them detected once, and roughly 1% sits in the top ten. As defined, naive CD8 cells were CD45RO-negative and positively selected for CCR7, with terminally differentiated effector memory CD45RA+ cells excluded. The CDR3 extends over 13 amino acids. Trimming stripped 5 bases from V and 5 bases from J, with 9 bases between. CDR1 and CDR2 (germline): LNHDA, SQIVND (reference sequence).

The V gene is TRBV19, the J gene TRBJ2-2, with a tentative D call TRBD2 (6 bases). The source material was naive CD8+ T cells sorted from blood. The clonotype originates from a man younger than 35 in good health. The CDR3 nucleotides read TGTGCCAGTAGTCCGGGACTTACCGGGGAGCTGTTTTTT. Translation: CASSPGLTGELFF.